This T cell receptor beta chain was recorded in a study of OX40 agonist ivuxolimab in advanced cancers. As for the study in general: Among those treated, three patients had partial responses, one with hepatocellular carcinoma and two with cutaneous melanoma. General study results and limits: Fewer expanded clones were found on average in CD4+ than in CD8+ T cells. Certain nonresponders additionally had low normalized T-cell clonal expansion.

Blood got drawn at baseline, again on cycle 4 day 1, and then on cycle 7 day 1. As to this clone: Its antigen is unidentified.

Using immunoSEQ multiplex PCR, the repertoire was profiled, and TCRdb retains in-frame clones only, with some absent. The table records tens of thousands of clones, approximately 90% of them present only once. Germline trimming cut 5 bases from V and 3 bases from J; bases unmatched to any gene: 10. Germline CDR1 reads SGHRS; CDR2 reads YFSETQ. The CDR3 spans 16 residues. This material consisted of CD4+ or CD8+ T cells sorted from blood, taken in a trial of the OX40 agonist ivuxolimab. The receptor was isolated from an adult with an advanced solid tumor such as melanoma, head and neck, liver or kidney cancer. This chain joins TRBV5-1 and TRBJ2-7, with 11 positions matching TRBD2. CDR3 sequence: CASRPSTTSGVYEQYF. The CDR3 coding sequence is TGCGCCAGCAGGCCCTCTACGACTAGCGGGGTCTACGAGCAGTACTTC.